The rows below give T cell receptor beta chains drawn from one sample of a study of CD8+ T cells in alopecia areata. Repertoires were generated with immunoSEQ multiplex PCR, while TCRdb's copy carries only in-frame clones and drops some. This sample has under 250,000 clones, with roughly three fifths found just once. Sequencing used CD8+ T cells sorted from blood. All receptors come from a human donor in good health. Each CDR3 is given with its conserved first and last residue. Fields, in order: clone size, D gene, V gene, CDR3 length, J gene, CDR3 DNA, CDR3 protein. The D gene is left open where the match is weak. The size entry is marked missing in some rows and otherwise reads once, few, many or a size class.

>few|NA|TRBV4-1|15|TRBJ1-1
TGCGCCAGCAGCCAAGATAAGATGGGACCCTCCGAAGCTTTCTTT
CASSQDKMGPSEAFF
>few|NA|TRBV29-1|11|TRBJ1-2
TGCAGCGTTATAAGTCGCTATGGCTACACCTTC
CSVISRYGYTF
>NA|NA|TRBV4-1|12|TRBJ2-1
TGCGCCAGCAGCCCTAGTGACAATGAGCAGTTCTTC
CASSPSDNEQFF
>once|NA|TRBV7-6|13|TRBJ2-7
TGTGCCAGCAGCTTCGGAGGAGGCGACGAGCAGTACTTC
CASSFGGGDEQYF
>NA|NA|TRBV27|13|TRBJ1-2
TGTGCCAGCAGTTCGACAGTTAACTATGGCTACACCTTC
CASSSTVNYGYTF
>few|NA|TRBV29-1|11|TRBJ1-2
TGCAGCGTTGTACACGGTAACGGCTACACCTTC
CSVVHGNGYTF
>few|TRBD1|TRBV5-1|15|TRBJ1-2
TGCGCCAGCAGCGTGGGACAGGGACTTAACTATGGCTACACCTTC
CASSVGQGLNYGYTF
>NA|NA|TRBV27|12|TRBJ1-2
TGTGCCAGCAGTTTGGGGACCTATGGCTACACCTTC
CASSLGTYGYTF
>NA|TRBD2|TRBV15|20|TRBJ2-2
TGTGCCACCAGCAGGAAGGGGGTAGCGGGACCACCAGCGAACACCGGGGAGCTGTTTTTT
CATSRKGVAGPPANTGELFF
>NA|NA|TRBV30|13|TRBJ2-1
TGTGCCTGGAGTGTAATGGGGGACAATGAGCAGTTCTTC
CAWSVMGDNEQFF
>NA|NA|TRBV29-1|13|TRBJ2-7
TGCAGCGTCCCCGGGTCAGACACATACGAGCAGTACTTC
CSVPGSDTYEQYF
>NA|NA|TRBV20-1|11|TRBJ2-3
TGCAGTGCTAGGGACACAGATACGCAGTATTTT
CSARDTDTQYF
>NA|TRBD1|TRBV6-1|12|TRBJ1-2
TGTGCCAGCGGGCAGGGGGCAGTTGGCTACACCTTC
CASGQGAVGYTF
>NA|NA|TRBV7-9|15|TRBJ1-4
TGTGCCAGCAGCCGCGAATTGGGGGGCATACGAAAACTGTTTTTT
CASSRELGGIRKLFF
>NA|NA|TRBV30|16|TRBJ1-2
TGTGCCTGGAGCTATTCGACAGCGACAATTAACTATGGCTACACCTTC
CAWSYSTATINYGYTF
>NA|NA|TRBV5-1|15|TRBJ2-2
TGCGCCAGCAGCCCGAGCGTGGGGAGCACCGGGGAGCTGTTTTTT
CASSPSVGSTGELFF
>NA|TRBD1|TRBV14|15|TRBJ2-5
TGTGCCAGCAGCCAAACGACAGGGGGCGCCGAGACCCAGTACTTC
CASSQTTGGAETQYF
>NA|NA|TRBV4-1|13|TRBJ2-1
TGCGCCAGCAGCCAAACTACAGGGAATGAGCAGTTCTTC
CASSQTTGNEQFF
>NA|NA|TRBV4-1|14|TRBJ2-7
TGCGCCAGCAGCCAAGTAACAGGTGAATACGAGCAGTACTTC
CASSQVTGEYEQYF
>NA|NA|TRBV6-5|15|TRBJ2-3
TGTGCCAGCAGCGCAACCGGGTCCTACACAGATACGCAGTATTTT
CASSATGSYTDTQYF
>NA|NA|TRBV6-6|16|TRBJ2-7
TGTGCCAGCAGTTACTCATCAGGGCCCCTCTCCTACGAGCAGTACTTC
CASSYSSGPLSYEQYF
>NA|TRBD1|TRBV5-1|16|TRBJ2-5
TGCGCCAGCAGCCCGGACGGACAGGGGGCACAAGAGACCCAGTACTTC
CASSPDGQGAQETQYF
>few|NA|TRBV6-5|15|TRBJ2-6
TGTGCCAGCAGTGGCGCAGGCTCTGGGGCCAACGTCCTGACTTTC
CASSGAGSGANVLTF
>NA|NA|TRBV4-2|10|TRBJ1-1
TGTGCCAGCAGTTGCGATGAAGCTTTCTTT
CASSCDEAFF
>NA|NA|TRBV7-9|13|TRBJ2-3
TGTGCCAGCGTCCGGGGGAAGACAGATACGCAGTATTTT
CASVRGKTDTQYF
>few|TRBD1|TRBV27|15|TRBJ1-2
TGTGCCAGCAGTTTATACAGGGGAGAGGGCTATGGCTACACCTTC
CASSLYRGEGYGYTF
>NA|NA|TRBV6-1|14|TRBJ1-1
TGTGCCAGCAGTGAAGTGGGACCTAACACTGAAGCTTTCTTT
CASSEVGPNTEAFF
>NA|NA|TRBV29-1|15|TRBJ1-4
TGCAGCGTTGAAGTTATAGCCAAAACCCCTGAAAAACTGTTTTTT
CSVEVIAKTPEKLFF
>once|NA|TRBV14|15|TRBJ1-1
TGTGCCAGCAGCCAATTAACGGGGCTGAACACTGAAGCTTTCTTT
CASSQLTGLNTEAFF
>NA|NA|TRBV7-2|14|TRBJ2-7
TGTGCCAGCAGCTTAGGAGTCCGGACCTACGAGCAGTACTTC
CASSLGVRTYEQYF
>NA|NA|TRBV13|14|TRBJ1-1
TGTGCCAGTTCTCCGGATAAGTTATTCACTGAAGCTTTCTTT
CASSPDKLFTEAFF
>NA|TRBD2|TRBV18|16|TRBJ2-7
TGTGCCAGCTCACCAAGGCGGCTAGCGGGGGACTACGAGCAGTACTTC
CASSPRRLAGDYEQYF
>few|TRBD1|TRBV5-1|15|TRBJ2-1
TGCGCCAGCAGCCGTGGGACAGGGGAGCACAATGAGCAGTTCTTC
CASSRGTGEHNEQFF
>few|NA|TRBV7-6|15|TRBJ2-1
TGTGCCAGCAGCTTGGCAGGAGACACAAACCGTGAGCAGTTCTTC
CASSLAGDTNREQFF
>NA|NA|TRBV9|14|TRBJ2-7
TGTGCCAGCAGCGTAGGACGGGGAGTCTACGAGCAGTACTTC
CASSVGRGVYEQYF
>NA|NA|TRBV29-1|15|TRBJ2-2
TGCAGCGTTCTTCGGGGGCTCGCGGGGACCGGGGAGCTGTTTTTT
CSVLRGLAGTGELFF
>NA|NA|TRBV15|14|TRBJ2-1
TGTGCCACCAGCAGTGTACACGAGAGGAATGAGCAGTTCTTC
CATSSVHERNEQFF